The rows below give T cell receptor beta chains drawn from one sample of a study of T cell changes during pregnancy in multiple sclerosis. Clones were sequenced by immunoSEQ multiplex PCR, and TCRdb holds only the in-frame ones, with some missing. The sample holds some 27,000 clones, roughly nine tenths seen once. The input for sequencing was CD8+ T cells from peripheral blood mononuclear cells, taken before pregnancy. All receptors come from a female donor with multiple sclerosis, enrolled in a pregnancy study. Each CDR3 is given with its conserved first and last residue. D genes are given only for firm matches. Part of the rows lack a size; the others show once, few, many or a class for expanded clones.

abundance: NA; j_gene: TRBJ1-4; d_gene: NA; v_gene: TRBV5-1; CDR3aa: CASSEGGEYEKLFF; CDR3nt: TGCGCCAGCAGCGAAGGTGGGGAGTATGAAAAACTGTTTTTT
abundance: NA; j_gene: TRBJ1-1; d_gene: NA; v_gene: TRBV27; CDR3aa: CASSLREANTEAFF; CDR3nt: TGTGCCAGCAGCCTCAGGGAGGCGAACACTGAAGCTTTCTTT
abundance: NA; j_gene: TRBJ1-2; d_gene: TRBD1; v_gene: TRBV5-1; CDR3aa: CASSFTGGGYGYTF; CDR3nt: TGCGCCAGCAGCTTCACAGGGGGGGGCTATGGCTACACCTTC
abundance: few; j_gene: TRBJ2-1; d_gene: TRBD2; v_gene: TRBV7-6; CDR3aa: CASSLLAGALNEQFF; CDR3nt: TGTGCCAGCAGCCTACTAGCGGGGGCCCTCAATGAGCAGTTCTTC
abundance: NA; j_gene: TRBJ2-1; d_gene: NA; v_gene: TRBV13; CDR3aa: CASSPGIRNEQFF; CDR3nt: TGTGCCAGCAGTCCCGGGATCCGTAATGAGCAGTTCTTC
abundance: NA; j_gene: TRBJ2-5; d_gene: TRBD1; v_gene: TRBV2; CDR3aa: CASSRDRLDYPQETQYF; CDR3nt: TGTGCCAGCAGCCGGGACAGGCTGGACTACCCGCAAGAGACCCAGTACTTC
abundance: NA; j_gene: TRBJ2-1; d_gene: NA; v_gene: TRBV28; CDR3aa: CASSFRPSGNEQFF; CDR3nt: TGTGCCAGCAGTTTTCGTCCGTCGGGGAATGAGCAGTTCTTC
abundance: NA; j_gene: TRBJ2-7; d_gene: TRBD1; v_gene: TRBV5-6; CDR3aa: CASSHVRRTGGYERYF; CDR3nt: TGTGCCAGCAGCCACGTAAGACGGACAGGGGGCTACGAGCGGTACTTC
abundance: NA; j_gene: TRBJ2-7; d_gene: NA; v_gene: TRBV2; CDR3aa: CASEGEGTYEQYF; CDR3nt: TGTGCCAGCGAAGGGGAAGGGACCTACGAGCAGTACTTC
abundance: NA; j_gene: TRBJ2-6; d_gene: NA; v_gene: TRBV4-3; CDR3aa: CASSQDPGTGANVLTF; CDR3nt: TGCGCCAGCAGCCAAGATCCAGGGACTGGGGCCAACGTCCTGACTTTC
abundance: NA; j_gene: TRBJ1-3; d_gene: NA; v_gene: TRBV4-1; CDR3aa: CASSQGWGPISGNTIYF; CDR3nt: TGCGCCAGCAGCCAAGGGTGGGGGCCTATCTCTGGAAACACCATATATTTT
abundance: NA; j_gene: TRBJ1-1; d_gene: TRBD1; v_gene: TRBV4-1; CDR3aa: CASSRLGQGKPEAFF; CDR3nt: TGCGCCAGCAGCCGACTGGGACAGGGAAAGCCTGAAGCTTTCTTT
abundance: NA; j_gene: TRBJ1-4; d_gene: NA; v_gene: TRBV6-1; CDR3aa: CASSLTVEEKLFF; CDR3nt: TGTGCCAGCAGTCTTACTGTAGAGGAAAAACTGTTTTTT
abundance: NA; j_gene: TRBJ1-2; d_gene: TRBD1; v_gene: TRBV28; CDR3aa: CASSFRQGGYGYTF; CDR3nt: TGTGCCAGCAGTTTTCGGCAGGGGGGCTATGGCTACACCTTC
abundance: NA; j_gene: TRBJ1-6; d_gene: NA; v_gene: TRBV15; CDR3aa: CATSRDRTYNSPLHF; CDR3nt: TGTGCCACCAGCAGGGACAGAACTTATAATTCACCCCTCCACTTT
abundance: NA; j_gene: TRBJ1-6; d_gene: NA; v_gene: TRBV4-3; CDR3aa: CASSRLFSYNSPLHF; CDR3nt: TGCGCCAGCAGCCGACTATTCTCCTATAATTCACCCCTCCACTTT
abundance: NA; j_gene: TRBJ2-2; d_gene: NA; v_gene: TRBV6-5; CDR3aa: CASSSGTINTGELFF; CDR3nt: TGTGCCAGCAGCTCCGGGACAATTAACACCGGGGAGCTGTTTTTT
abundance: NA; j_gene: TRBJ2-3; d_gene: NA; v_gene: TRBV7-8; CDR3aa: CASSREGGGSDTQYF; CDR3nt: TGTGCCAGCAGCCGAGAGGGGGGGGGATCAGATACGCAGTATTTT
abundance: NA; j_gene: TRBJ2-1; d_gene: NA; v_gene: TRBV5-1; CDR3aa: CASSLVEGVNEQFF; CDR3nt: TGCGCCAGCAGCTTGGTAGAAGGGGTCAATGAGCAGTTCTTC
abundance: NA; j_gene: TRBJ2-3; d_gene: NA; v_gene: TRBV20-1; CDR3aa: CSALTDTQYF; CDR3nt: TGCAGTGCTCTCACAGATACGCAGTATTTT
abundance: NA; j_gene: TRBJ1-1; d_gene: TRBD1; v_gene: TRBV19; CDR3aa: CASSMFTGGWTEAFF; CDR3nt: TGTGCCAGTAGTATGTTTACAGGGGGTTGGACTGAAGCTTTCTTT
abundance: few; j_gene: TRBJ1-1; d_gene: TRBD1; v_gene: TRBV25-1; CDR3aa: CASSTTGEIEAFF; CDR3nt: TGTGCCAGCAGTACGACAGGGGAGATTGAAGCTTTCTTT
abundance: NA; j_gene: TRBJ2-2; d_gene: NA; v_gene: TRBV6-1; CDR3aa: CATRWWGQTGELFF; CDR3nt: TGTGCCACCAGGTGGTGGGGGCAAACCGGGGAGCTGTTTTTT
abundance: NA; j_gene: TRBJ1-1; d_gene: TRBD1; v_gene: TRBV2; CDR3aa: CASRDRGGYTEAFF; CDR3nt: TGTGCCAGCAGAGACAGGGGCGGTTACACTGAAGCTTTCTTT
abundance: once; j_gene: TRBJ1-4; d_gene: NA; v_gene: TRBV27; CDR3aa: CASSLTGDEKLFF; CDR3nt: TGTGCCAGCAGTTTAACGGGGGATGAAAAACTGTTTTTT
abundance: NA; j_gene: TRBJ2-4; d_gene: NA; v_gene: TRBV4-2; CDR3aa: CASSEDRLLAKNIQYF; CDR3nt: TGTGCCAGCAGCGAAGACAGGCTCCTAGCCAAAAACATTCAGTACTTC
abundance: NA; j_gene: TRBJ1-2; d_gene: TRBD1; v_gene: TRBV5-6; CDR3aa: CASKGAWGHYGYTF; CDR3nt: TGTGCCAGCAAGGGGGCATGGGGCCACTATGGCTACACCTTC
abundance: NA; j_gene: TRBJ1-6; d_gene: NA; v_gene: TRBV27; CDR3aa: CASSLRQAVGSPLHF; CDR3nt: TGTGCCAGCAGTCTCCGACAGGCGGTCGGCTCACCCCTCCACTTT
abundance: NA; j_gene: TRBJ2-1; d_gene: TRBD2; v_gene: TRBV5-1; CDR3aa: CASSLDAAGAFNEQFF; CDR3nt: TGCGCCAGCAGCTTGGATGCAGCGGGGGCTTTCAATGAGCAGTTCTTC
abundance: NA; j_gene: TRBJ2-7; d_gene: TRBD1; v_gene: TRBV6-1; CDR3aa: CASSVPGTGNDEQYF; CDR3nt: TGTGCCAGCAGTGTACCCGGGACAGGGAACGACGAGCAGTACTTC
abundance: once; j_gene: TRBJ2-5; d_gene: TRBD1; v_gene: TRBV5-1; CDR3aa: CASSSRDRGGETQYF; CDR3nt: TGCGCCAGCAGCTCCCGGGACAGGGGGGGAGAGACCCAGTACTTC
abundance: NA; j_gene: TRBJ1-3; d_gene: NA; v_gene: TRBV27; CDR3aa: CASSLTEGNTIYF; CDR3nt: TGTGCCAGCAGTTTGACGGAGGGAAACACCATATATTTT
abundance: NA; j_gene: TRBJ2-1; d_gene: NA; v_gene: TRBV7-6; CDR3aa: CASSLGGGRPLDEQFF; CDR3nt: TGTGCCAGCAGCTTAGGAGGTGGTAGGCCCCTTGATGAGCAGTTCTTC
abundance: NA; j_gene: TRBJ1-1; d_gene: NA; v_gene: TRBV5-6; CDR3aa: CASSSSTEAFF; CDR3nt: TGTGCCAGCAGCTCCTCCACTGAAGCTTTCTTT
abundance: once; j_gene: TRBJ1-2; d_gene: NA; v_gene: TRBV29-1; CDR3aa: CSVLGEYYGYTF; CDR3nt: TGCAGCGTTTTAGGGGAATACTATGGCTACACCTTC
abundance: NA; j_gene: TRBJ1-5; d_gene: NA; v_gene: TRBV11-2; CDR3aa: CASSLDDQWPQHF; CDR3nt: TGTGCCAGCAGCTTAGACGATCAGTGGCCCCAGCATTTT
abundance: NA; j_gene: TRBJ2-5; d_gene: TRBD2; v_gene: TRBV2; CDR3aa: CASRRLAGSQETQYF; CDR3nt: TGTGCCAGCAGGAGACTAGCGGGGAGCCAAGAGACCCAGTACTTC
abundance: NA; j_gene: TRBJ1-2; d_gene: NA; v_gene: TRBV10-2; CDR3aa: CATTEANYGYTF; CDR3nt: TGCGCCACCACCGAGGCTAACTATGGCTACACCTTC
abundance: NA; j_gene: TRBJ1-2; d_gene: TRBD1; v_gene: TRBV6-5; CDR3aa: CASGPVWDSGGGYTF; CDR3nt: TGTGCCAGCGGGCCTGTATGGGACAGTGGGGGTGGCTACACCTTC
abundance: NA; j_gene: TRBJ2-5; d_gene: NA; v_gene: TRBV7-3; CDR3aa: CASSLHRQETQYF; CDR3nt: TGTGCCAGCAGCTTACACAGACAAGAGACCCAGTACTTC